This TCR beta chain was retrieved from a study of cytomegalovirus exposure and HLA in healthy donors. Primers: 60 Vbeta forward and 13 Jbeta reverse. Some clones are missing from TCRdb's copy, which holds only in-frame ones; the method was immunoSEQ multiplex PCR. The sample lists approximately 260,000 clones, approximately 91% seen once, with about 1.8% in the top ten. V gave up 3 bases and J gave up 9 bases, with 9 bases separating them. CDR1 and CDR2 from the germline V gene are ENHRY and SYGVKD. CDR3 length: 12 amino acids. The rearrangement links TRBV10-3 to TRBJ2-1; D remains ambiguous. This TCR derives from a girl between 2 and 10 years old in good health and CMV-seronegative. Input material: PBMCs. CDR3 sequence reads: CAISDGVSEQFF. The CDR3 DNA reads as TGTGCCATCAGTGACGGAGTCAGTGAGCAGTTCTTC.